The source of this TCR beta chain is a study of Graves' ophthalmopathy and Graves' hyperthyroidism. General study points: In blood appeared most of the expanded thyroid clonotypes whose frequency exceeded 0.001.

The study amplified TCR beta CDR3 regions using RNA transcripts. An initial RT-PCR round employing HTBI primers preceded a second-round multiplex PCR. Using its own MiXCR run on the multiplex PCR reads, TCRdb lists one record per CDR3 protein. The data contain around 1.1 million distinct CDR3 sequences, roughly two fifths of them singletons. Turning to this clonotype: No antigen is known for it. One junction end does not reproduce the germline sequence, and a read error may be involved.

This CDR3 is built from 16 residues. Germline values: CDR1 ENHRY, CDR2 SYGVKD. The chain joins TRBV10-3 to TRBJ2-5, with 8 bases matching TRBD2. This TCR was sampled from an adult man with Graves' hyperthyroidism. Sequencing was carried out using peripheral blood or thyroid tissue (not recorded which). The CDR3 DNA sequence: TGTGCCAGCAGTTACTCGGGACTAGTTTTTTTGGAGACCCAGTACTTC. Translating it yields CASSYSGLVFLETQYF.